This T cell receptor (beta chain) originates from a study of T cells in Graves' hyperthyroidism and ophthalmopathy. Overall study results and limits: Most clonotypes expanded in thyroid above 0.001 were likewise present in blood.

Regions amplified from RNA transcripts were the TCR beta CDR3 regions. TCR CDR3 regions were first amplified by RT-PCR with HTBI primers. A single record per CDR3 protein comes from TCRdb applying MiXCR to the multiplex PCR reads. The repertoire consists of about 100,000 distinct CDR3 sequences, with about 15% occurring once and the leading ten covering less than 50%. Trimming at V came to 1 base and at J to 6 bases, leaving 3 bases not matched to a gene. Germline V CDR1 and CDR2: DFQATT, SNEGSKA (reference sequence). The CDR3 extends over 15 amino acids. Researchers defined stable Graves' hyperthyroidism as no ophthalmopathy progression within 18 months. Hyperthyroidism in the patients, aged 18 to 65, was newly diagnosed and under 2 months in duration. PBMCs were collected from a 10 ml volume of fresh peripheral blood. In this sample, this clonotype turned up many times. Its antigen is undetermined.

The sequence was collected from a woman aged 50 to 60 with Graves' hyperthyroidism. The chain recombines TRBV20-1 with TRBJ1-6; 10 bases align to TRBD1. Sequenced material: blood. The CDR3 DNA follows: TGCAGTGCTAGAGGACAGGGGGCGATTAATTCACCCCTCCACTTT. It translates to CSARGQGAINSPLHF.